A selection of T cell receptor beta chains follows, all from one sample in a study of CD8+CD57+ T cells in acquired aplastic anemia. Each CDR3 protein is one row after TCRdb ran MiXCR on the reads. Of just over 450,000 distinct CDR3 sequences listed, under 40% are singletons. The sequenced material came from sorted CD4+, CD8+, or CD8+CD57+ T cells (not recorded which) from PBMCs. All receptors come from a human donor with aplastic anemia. Both conserved end residues are part of each CDR3. Fields, in order: J gene, clone size, D gene, V gene, CDR3 DNA, CDR3 protein. The D gene is left open where the match is weak. Clone size appears in some rows only: once, few, many, or a class for an expanded clone.

TRBJ2-5 | many | . | TRBV24-1 | TGTGCCACCAGTGACCGACGGCCTGGACAAGAGACCCAGTACTTC | CATSDRRPGQETQYF
TRBJ1-4 | . | . | TRBV19 | TGTGCCAGTACGCTAGGACAGAACTTCGTAGGAGAAAAACTGTTTTTT | CASTLGQNFVGEKLFF
TRBJ2-2 | few | . | TRBV19 | TGTGCCAGTAGTGACCTCATCCGCGGGAACACCGGGGAGCTGTTTTTT | CASSDLIRGNTGELFF
TRBJ2-3 | . | TRBD2 | TRBV9 | TGTGCCAGCAGCGTAGTCGGGGGGGAGCTGGGCACAGATACGCAGTATTTT | CASSVVGGELGTDTQYF
TRBJ2-3 | few | . | TRBV3-1 | TGTGCCAGCAGCCAAGATAGCAGGGGACACACAGATACGCAGTATTTT | CASSQDSRGHTDTQYF
TRBJ2-7 | . | TRBD1 | TRBV7-8 | TGTGCCAGCAGCTTAGGGGGACAGACCTACGAGCAGTACTTC | CASSLGGQTYEQYF
TRBJ2-7 | many | . | TRBV7-9 | TGTGCCAGCAGCGGGACATCTCGGTCCTACGAGCAGTACTTC | CASSGTSRSYEQYF
TRBJ1-2 | . | . | TRBV7-9 | TGTGCCAGCAGCTTAGCTGATTTCTATGGCTACACCTTC | CASSLADFYGYTF
TRBJ2-7 | . | . | TRBV28 | TGTGCCATCACGACAGGGACTGAGCAGTACTTC | CAITTGTEQYF
TRBJ2-7 | few | TRBD2 | TRBV14 | TGTGCCAGCAGCCTGACTAGCAGGCGTCCATACGAGCAGTACTTC | CASSLTSRRPYEQYF
TRBJ2-7 | . | . | TRBV2 | TGTGCCAGCTCATCCCGGGACGGACCCTACGAGCAGTACTTC | CASSSRDGPYEQYF
TRBJ2-2 | . | . | TRBV5-6 | TGTGCCAGCAGCTCTGGACGGGGACGAGACACCGGGGAGCTGTTTTTT | CASSSGRGRDTGELFF
TRBJ1-5 | few | . | TRBV30 | TGTGCCTGGAGTGTAGGGGGGTCGGGTCAGCCCCAGCATTTT | CAWSVGGSGQPQHF
TRBJ1-1 | few | . | TRBV5-1 | TGCGCCAGCAGCTTCGGGGGCTCGTACACTGAAGCTTTCTTT | CASSFGGSYTEAFF
TRBJ1-1 | . | . | TRBV11-1 | TGTGCCAGCAGCCAACTTAGGATGGGCCTAATGAACACTGAAGCTTTCTTT | CASSQLRMGLMNTEAFF
TRBJ1-1 | few | . | TRBV20-1 | TGCAGTGCTATCCTTCCTACGGGACTGATGAACACTGAAGCTTTCTTT | CSAILPTGLMNTEAFF